These T cell receptor beta chains were read from a single sample in a study of cytomegalovirus exposure and HLA in healthy donors. Clones were read by immunoSEQ multiplex PCR, and TCRdb kept only the in-frame ones, dropping some. The table has 200,000 to 250,000 clones, about 80% seen once. The specimen sequenced was PBMCs. The source of these receptors is a woman aged 55-75 years in good health and CMV-seropositive. The CDR3 runs from the conserved cysteine through the conserved F or W.

V gene	J gene	CDR3 protein
TRBV27	TRBJ2-7	CASSLSVAASYEQYF
TRBV7-8	TRBJ1-5	CASSLATGIGKSQPQHF
TRBV30	TRBJ1-2	CACGDSLYGYTF
TRBV9	TRBJ2-3	CASSVAYGRTDTQYF
TRBV30	TRBJ2-3	CAWSIAGGQDTQYF
TRBV29-1	TRBJ2-7	CSVGSGVAYEQYF
TRBV11-3	TRBJ2-3	CADPGGASGTDTQYF
TRBV7-9	TRBJ1-4	CASSLQGNEKLFF
TRBV5-4	TRBJ2-7	CASSLTQGAYEQYF
TRBV6-5	TRBJ1-1	CASSYTGVNTEAFF
TRBV2	TRBJ2-3	CAGGQVTDTQYF
TRBV18	TRBJ2-7	CASSQGQSYEQYF
TRBV12-5	TRBJ2-5	CASGLATLAGGRETQYF
TRBV25-1	TRBJ2-5	CASSPAGGETQYF
TRBV15	TRBJ2-3	CATSRGLASTDTQYF
TRBV6-1	TRBJ2-1	CASSAASGLNEQFF
TRBV5-1	TRBJ1-5	CASSPGQGDQPQHF
TRBV6-6	TRBJ2-7	CASSPTGVEQYF
TRBV10-2	TRBJ2-1	CASSRDRFLNEQFF
TRBV7-2	TRBJ1-2	CASSRDRSYGYTF
TRBV5-1	TRBJ1-1	CASSLLGGGLDTEAFF
TRBV30	TRBJ2-7	CAWIDRGVSYEQYF
TRBV19	TRBJ2-1	CASSPIAGSPYNEQFF
TRBV5-1	TRBJ2-7	CASSPGLAEGGEQYF
TRBV19	TRBJ2-1	CASRSGMPYNEQFF
TRBV10-3	TRBJ2-7	CAISESNAGFYEQYF